The subject of this entry is one TCR beta chain. The sample originates from a study of blood T cell repertoires in COVID-19. Study-level information: Nucleic acid was either cDNA or gDNA, and it came from T cells, B-cell-depleted T cells, or PBMCs.

As originally analysed: How many nucleated cells were present was estimated from reference gene primer amplification. Libraries were prepared by immunoSEQ multiplex PCR; TCRdb keeps only in-frame clonotypes and omits some of them. The DNA was the basis for D and trimming; V, J and clone size are from that table. The sample has 200,000 to 250,000 clones, about 85% seen once. Sequencing was carried out using peripheral blood. The source of this sequence is a young woman who had recovered from COVID-19.

In nucleotides, the CDR3 is TGTGCCAGCAGCTTCGGACAGATAAATAATTCACCCCTCCACTTT. It codes for CASSFGQINNSPLHF. The chain recombines TRBV5-4 with TRBJ1-6; D possibly corresponds to TRBD1 (6 bases). Germline V lookup: CDR1 SGHNT, CDR2 YYREEE (reference sequence). V dropped 2 bases and J dropped 5 bases, with 11 bases sitting between them. The CDR3 totals 15 residues.